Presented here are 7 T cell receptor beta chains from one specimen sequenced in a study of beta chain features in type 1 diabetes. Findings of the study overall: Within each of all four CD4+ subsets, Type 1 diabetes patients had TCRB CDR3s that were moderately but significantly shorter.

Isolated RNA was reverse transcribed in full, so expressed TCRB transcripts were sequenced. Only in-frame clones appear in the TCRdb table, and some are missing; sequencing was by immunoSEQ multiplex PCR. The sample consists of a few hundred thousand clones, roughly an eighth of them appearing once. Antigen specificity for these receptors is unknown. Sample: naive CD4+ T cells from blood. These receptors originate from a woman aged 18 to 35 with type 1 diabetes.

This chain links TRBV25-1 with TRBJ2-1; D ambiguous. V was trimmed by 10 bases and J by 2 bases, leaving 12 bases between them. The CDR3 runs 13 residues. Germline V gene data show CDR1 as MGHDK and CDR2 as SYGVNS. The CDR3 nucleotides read TGTGCCACTTCCCTTAAAACCTACAATGAGCAGTTCTTC. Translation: CATSLKTYNEQFF.

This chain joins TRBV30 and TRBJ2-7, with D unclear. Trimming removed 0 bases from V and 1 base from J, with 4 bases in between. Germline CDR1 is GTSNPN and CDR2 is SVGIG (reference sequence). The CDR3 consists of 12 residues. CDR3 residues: CAWSVFSYEQYF. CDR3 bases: TGTGCCTGGAGTGTCTTTTCCTACGAGCAGTACTTC.

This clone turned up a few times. The CDR3: CASSPFYEQYF. CDR3 sequence (DNA): TGTGCCAGCAGCCCGTTTTACGAGCAGTACTTC. V and J are TRBV2 and TRBJ2-7; unclear D gene. Germline loops: CDR1 SNHLY, CDR2 FYNNEI. The germline V and J ends were trimmed by 6 bases and 4 bases, with 7 bases remaining between them. The CDR3 covers 11 residues.

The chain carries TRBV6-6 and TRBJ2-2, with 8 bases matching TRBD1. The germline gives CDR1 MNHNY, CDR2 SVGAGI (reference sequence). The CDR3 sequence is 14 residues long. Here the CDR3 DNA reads TGTACGACAGGGGAAACCGCGAACACCGGGGAGCTGTTTTTT. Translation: CTTGETANTGELFF.

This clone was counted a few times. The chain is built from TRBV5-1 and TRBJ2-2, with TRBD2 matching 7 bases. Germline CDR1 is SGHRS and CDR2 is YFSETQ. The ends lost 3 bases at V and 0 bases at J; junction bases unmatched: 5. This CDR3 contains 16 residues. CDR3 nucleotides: TGCGCCAGCAGCTCCGGACTAGTAGCGAACACCGGGGAGCTGTTTTTT. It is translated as CASSSGLVANTGELFF.

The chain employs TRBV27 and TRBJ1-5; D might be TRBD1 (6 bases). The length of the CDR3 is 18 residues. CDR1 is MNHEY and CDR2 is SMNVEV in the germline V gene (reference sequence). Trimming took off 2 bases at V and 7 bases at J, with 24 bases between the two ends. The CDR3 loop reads CASSLRGWGRGVGQPQHF. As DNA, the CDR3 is TGTGCCAGCAGTTTAAGGGGGTGGGGCAGGGGAGTAGGACAGCCCCAGCATTTT.

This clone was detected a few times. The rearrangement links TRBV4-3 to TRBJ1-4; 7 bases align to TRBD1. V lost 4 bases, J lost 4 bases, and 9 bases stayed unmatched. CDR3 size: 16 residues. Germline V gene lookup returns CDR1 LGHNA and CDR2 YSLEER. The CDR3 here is CASSRTPTGSNEKLFF. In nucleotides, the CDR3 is TGCGCCAGCAGCCGAACCCCGACAGGGAGTAATGAAAAACTGTTTTTT.